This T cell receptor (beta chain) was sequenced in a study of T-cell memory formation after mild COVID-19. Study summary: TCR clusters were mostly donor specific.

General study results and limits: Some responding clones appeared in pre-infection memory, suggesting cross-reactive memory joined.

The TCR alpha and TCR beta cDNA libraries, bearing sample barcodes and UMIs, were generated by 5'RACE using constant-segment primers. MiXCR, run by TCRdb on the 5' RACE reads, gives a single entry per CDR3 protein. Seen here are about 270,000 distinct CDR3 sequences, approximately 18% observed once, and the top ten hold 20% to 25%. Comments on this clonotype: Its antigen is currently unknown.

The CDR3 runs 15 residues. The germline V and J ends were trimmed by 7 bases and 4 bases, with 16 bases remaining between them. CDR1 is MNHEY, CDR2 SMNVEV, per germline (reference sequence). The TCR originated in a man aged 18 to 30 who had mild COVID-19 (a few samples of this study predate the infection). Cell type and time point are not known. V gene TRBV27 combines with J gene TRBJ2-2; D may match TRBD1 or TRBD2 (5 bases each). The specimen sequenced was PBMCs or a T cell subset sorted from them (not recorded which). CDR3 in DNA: TGTGCCAGCAAAAGTACAGGAGGACCCACCGGGGAGCTGTTTTTT. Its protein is CASKSTGGPTGELFF.